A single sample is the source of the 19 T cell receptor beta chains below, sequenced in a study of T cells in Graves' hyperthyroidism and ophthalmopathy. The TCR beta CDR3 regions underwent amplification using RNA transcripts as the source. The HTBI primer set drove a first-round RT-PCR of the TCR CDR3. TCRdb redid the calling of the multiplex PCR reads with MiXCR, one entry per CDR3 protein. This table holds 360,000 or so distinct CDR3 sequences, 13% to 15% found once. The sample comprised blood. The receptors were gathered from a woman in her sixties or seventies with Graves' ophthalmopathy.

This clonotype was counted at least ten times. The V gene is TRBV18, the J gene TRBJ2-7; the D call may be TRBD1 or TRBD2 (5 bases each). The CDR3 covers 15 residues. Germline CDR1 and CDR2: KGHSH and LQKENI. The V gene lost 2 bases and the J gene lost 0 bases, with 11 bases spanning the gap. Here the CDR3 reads CASSPGGDGSYEQYF. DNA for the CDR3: TGTGCCAGCTCACCAGGGGGAGATGGCTCCTACGAGCAGTACTTC.

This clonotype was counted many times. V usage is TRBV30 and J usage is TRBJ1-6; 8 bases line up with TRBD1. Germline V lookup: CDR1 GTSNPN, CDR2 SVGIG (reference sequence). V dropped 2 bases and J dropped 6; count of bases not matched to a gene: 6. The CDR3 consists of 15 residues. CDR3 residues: CAWSRATGVNSPLHF. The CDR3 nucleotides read TGTGCCTGGAGTAGGGCGACAGGGGTTAATTCACCCCTCCACTTT.

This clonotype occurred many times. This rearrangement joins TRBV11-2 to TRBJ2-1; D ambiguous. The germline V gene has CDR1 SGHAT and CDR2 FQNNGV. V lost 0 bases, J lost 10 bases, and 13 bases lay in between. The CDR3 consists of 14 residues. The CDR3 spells CASSLDRVTGEQFF. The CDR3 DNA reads TGTGCCAGCAGCTTAGATAGGGTAACGGGCGAGCAGTTCTTC.

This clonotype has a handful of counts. CDR3 region: CSGGGTRYNEQFF. As DNA, the CDR3 is TGCAGCGGGGGAGGGACTAGATACAATGAGCAGTTCTTC. V gene TRBV29-1 combines with J gene TRBJ2-1; 8 positions match TRBD2. This CDR3 has 13 residues. Germline CDR1 reads SQVTM; CDR2 reads ANQGSEA. With V trimmed by 7 bases and J by 4 bases, 6 bases remained unmatched.

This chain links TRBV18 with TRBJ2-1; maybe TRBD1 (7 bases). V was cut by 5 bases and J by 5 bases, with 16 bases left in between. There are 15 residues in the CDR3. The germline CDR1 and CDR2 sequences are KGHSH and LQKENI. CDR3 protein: CASSVDRAGNNEQFF. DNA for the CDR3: TGTGCCAGCTCAGTCGACAGGGCGGGGAACAATGAGCAGTTCTTC.

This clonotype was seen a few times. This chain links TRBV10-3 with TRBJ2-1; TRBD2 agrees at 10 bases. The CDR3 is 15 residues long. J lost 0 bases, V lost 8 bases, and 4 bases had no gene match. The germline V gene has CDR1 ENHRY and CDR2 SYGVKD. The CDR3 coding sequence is TGTGCCATCGGGACTAGCGCCGGCTCCTACAATGAGCAGTTCTTC. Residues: CAIGTSAGSYNEQFF.

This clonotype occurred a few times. CDR3 loop: CASSGFSYNEQFF. The DNA of the CDR3 is TGTGCCAGCAGCGGATTCTCCTACAATGAGCAGTTCTTC. V is TRBV27 and J is TRBJ2-1; D ambiguous. The CDR3 length is 13 residues. Germline lookup yields CDR1 MNHEY and CDR2 SMNVEV (reference sequence). V lost 6 bases and J 0 bases, leaving 6 bases between the germline ends.

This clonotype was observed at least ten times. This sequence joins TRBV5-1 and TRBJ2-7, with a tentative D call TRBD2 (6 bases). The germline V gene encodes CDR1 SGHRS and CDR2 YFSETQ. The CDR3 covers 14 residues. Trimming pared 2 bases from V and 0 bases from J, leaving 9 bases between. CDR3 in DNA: TGCGCCAGCAGCTTCGGAGGGGACTCCTACGAGCAGTACTTC. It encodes CASSFGGDSYEQYF.

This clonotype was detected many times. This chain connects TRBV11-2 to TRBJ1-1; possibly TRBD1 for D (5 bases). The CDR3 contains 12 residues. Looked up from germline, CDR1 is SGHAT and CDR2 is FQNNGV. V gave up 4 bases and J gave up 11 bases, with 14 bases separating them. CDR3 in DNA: TGTGCCAGCAGCTACCCCGGGGGGGACGCTTTCTTT. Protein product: CASSYPGGDAFF. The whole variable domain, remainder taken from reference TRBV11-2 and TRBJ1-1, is EAGVAQSPRYKIIEKRQSVAFWCNPISGHATLYWYQQILGQGPKLLIQFQNNGVVDDSQLPKDRFSAERLKGVDSTLKIQPAKLEDSAVYLCASSYPGGDAFFGQGTRLTVV.

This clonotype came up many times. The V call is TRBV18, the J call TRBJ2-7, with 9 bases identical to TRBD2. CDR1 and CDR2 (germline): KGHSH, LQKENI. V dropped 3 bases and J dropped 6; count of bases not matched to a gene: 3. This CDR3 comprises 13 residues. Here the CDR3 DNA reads TGTGCCAGCTCACCGGGACTAGCCCTCGAGCAGTACTTC. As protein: CASSPGLALEQYF.

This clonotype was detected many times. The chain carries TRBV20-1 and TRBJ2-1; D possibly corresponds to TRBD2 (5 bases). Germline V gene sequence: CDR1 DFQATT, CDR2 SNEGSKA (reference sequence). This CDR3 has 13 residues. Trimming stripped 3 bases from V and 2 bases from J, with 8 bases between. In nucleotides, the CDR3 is TGCAGTGCTAGCGGGGTTGCCTACAATGAGCAGTTCTTC. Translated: CSASGVAYNEQFF.

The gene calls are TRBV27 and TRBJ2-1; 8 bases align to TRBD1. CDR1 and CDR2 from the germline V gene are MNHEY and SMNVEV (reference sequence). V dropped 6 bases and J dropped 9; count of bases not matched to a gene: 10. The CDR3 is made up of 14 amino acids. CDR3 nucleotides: TGTGCCAGCAGCGCGCGGCTACAGGGGGTTGAGCAGTTCTTC. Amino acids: CASSARLQGVEQFF.

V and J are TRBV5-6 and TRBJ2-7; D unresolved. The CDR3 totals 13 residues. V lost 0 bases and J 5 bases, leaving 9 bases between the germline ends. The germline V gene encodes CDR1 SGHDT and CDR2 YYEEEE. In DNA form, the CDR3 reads TGTGCCAGCAGCTTGGGGAGAATGGACGAGCAGTACTTC. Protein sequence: CASSLGRMDEQYF.

This CDR3 is CSARDRRDTEAFF. CDR3 DNA sequence: TGCAGTGCTCGGGACAGGCGAGATACTGAAGCTTTCTTT. This chain joins TRBV20-1 and TRBJ1-1; the match to TRBD1 covers 8 bases. Germline V gene data show CDR1 as DFQATT and CDR2 as SNEGSKA (reference sequence). This CDR3 comprises 13 residues. V dropped 5 bases and J dropped 5; count of bases not matched to a gene: 7.

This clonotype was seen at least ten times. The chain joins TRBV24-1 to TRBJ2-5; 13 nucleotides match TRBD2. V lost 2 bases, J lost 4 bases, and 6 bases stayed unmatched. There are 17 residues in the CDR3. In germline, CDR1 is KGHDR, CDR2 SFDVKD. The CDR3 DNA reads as TGTGCCACCAGTGATTCCCTCGGGACTAGCGGGGTAGAGACCCAGTACTTC. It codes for CATSDSLGTSGVETQYF.

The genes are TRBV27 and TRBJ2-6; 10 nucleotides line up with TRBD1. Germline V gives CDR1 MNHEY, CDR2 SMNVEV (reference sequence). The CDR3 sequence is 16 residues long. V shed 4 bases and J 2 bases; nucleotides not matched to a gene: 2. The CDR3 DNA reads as TGTGCCAGCAGTTGGACAGGGGGGGCTGGGGCCAACGTCCTGACTTTC. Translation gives CASSWTGGAGANVLTF.

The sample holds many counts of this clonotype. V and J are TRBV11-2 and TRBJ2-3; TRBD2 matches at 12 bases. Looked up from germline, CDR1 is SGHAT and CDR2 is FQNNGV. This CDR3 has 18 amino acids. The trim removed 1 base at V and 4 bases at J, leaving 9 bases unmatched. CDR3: CASSLAPSGRARADTQYF. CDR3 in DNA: TGTGCCAGCAGCTTAGCTCCTAGCGGGAGGGCCCGGGCAGATACGCAGTATTTT.

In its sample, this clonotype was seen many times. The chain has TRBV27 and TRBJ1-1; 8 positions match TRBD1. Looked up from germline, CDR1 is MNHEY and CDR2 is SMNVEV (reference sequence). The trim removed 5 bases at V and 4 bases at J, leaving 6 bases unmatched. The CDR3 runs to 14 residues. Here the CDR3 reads CASSADRVGTEAFF. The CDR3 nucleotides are TGTGCCAGCAGTGCGGACAGGGTTGGCACTGAAGCTTTCTTT.

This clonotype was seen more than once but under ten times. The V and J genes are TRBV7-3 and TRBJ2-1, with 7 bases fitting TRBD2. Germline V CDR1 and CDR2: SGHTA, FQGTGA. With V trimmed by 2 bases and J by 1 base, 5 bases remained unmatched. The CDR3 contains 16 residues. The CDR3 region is CASSLVGLESYNEQFF. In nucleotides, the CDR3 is TGTGCCAGCAGCTTAGTTGGACTAGAATCCTACAATGAGCAGTTCTTC.